This T cell receptor beta chain was sequenced during a study of blood T cell repertoires in COVID-19. Sequencing was performed with immunoSEQ multiplex PCR; in TCRdb, only in-frame clones are kept and a portion is missing. This table holds about 140,000 clones, 82% found once. The CDR3 contains 15 residues. Trimming removed 0 bases from V and 0 bases from J, with 7 bases in between. Germline CDR1 KGHSH, CDR2 LQKENI. Sequencing was done on a sample of peripheral blood. The receptor was derived from a woman older than 75 with acute or convalescent COVID-19. The chain carries TRBV18 and TRBJ2-3, with D uncertain. The CDR3 sequence is CASSPPSQSTDTQYF. The CDR3 bases are TGTGCCAGCTCACCACCCAGTCAGAGCACAGATACGCAGTATTTT.